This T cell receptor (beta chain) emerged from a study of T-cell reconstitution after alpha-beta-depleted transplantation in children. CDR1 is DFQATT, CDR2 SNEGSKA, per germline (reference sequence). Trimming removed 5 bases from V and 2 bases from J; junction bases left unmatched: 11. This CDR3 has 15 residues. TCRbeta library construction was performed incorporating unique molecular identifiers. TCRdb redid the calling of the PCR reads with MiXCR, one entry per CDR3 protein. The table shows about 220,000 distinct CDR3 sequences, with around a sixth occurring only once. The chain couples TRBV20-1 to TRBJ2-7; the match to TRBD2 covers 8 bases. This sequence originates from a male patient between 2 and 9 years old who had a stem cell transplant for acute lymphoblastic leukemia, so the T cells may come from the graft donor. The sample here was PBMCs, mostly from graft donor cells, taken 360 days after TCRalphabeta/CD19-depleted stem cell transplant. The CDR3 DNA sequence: TGCAGTGCTTTCCCATATAGCGGGGACACCTACGAGCAGTACTTC. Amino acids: CSAFPYSGDTYEQYF.